The clone carrying this T cell receptor beta chain was counted ten times or more. Germline-derived CDR1 and CDR2 are WNHNN and SYGVQD (reference sequence). V lost 6 bases to trimming and J lost 5 bases, with 13 bases between them. This CDR3 comprises 14 residues. This specimen belongs to a study of regulatory T cells in long-lasting Graves disease. Documented time point: newly diagnosed GD, antithyroid drugs for less than 3 months. Researchers made the TCR library from RNA that was extracted from PBMCs. The authors diagnosed Graves' disease using American Thyroid Association guidelines. Construction of the TCR beta libraries employed iRepertoire HTBI primers in conjunction with Arm-PCR of CDR3 regions. Each CDR3 protein is one row after TCRdb ran MiXCR on the multiplex PCR reads. The table shows under 300,000 distinct CDR3 sequences, with approximately 20% occurring only once.

The rearrangement joins TRBV10-1 to TRBJ2-2; D remains unclear. The sequences come from peripheral blood mononuclear cells (PBMCs), collected at new diagnosis, from a patient treated with antithyroid drugs. The TCR originated in a female donor with Graves disease. The CDR3 region has the DNA TGCGCCAGCAGCGCTAGTCAAACAACCGGGGAGCTGTTTTTT. Translation gives CASSASQTTGELFF.